What follows are 5 T cell receptor beta chains derived from one specimen sequenced in a study of Graves' ophthalmopathy and Graves' hyperthyroidism. The study amplified TCR beta CDR3 regions using RNA transcripts. Following a first-round RT-PCR that used HTBI primers, a second-round multiplex PCR was carried out. TCRdb itself ran the multiplex PCR reads through MiXCR, one entry per CDR3 protein. The sample lists approximately 160,000 distinct CDR3 sequences, approximately 40% occurring once. Sequenced sample: peripheral blood. The receptors derive from a young man with Graves' ophthalmopathy.

At least ten counts were recorded for this clonotype. The rearrangement uses TRBV5-6 and TRBJ2-7, with 10 positions matching TRBD1. The CDR3 length is 15 residues. Germline V gives CDR1 SGHDT, CDR2 YYEEEE. V was pared by 4 bases and J by 4 bases, with 8 bases of the junction left unmatched. CDR3 nucleotides: TGTGCCAGCAGCAAGCCGGGACAGGGGTTATACGAGCAGTACTTC. Translation: CASSKPGQGLYEQYF.

The chain uses TRBV3-1 and TRBJ2-5; possibly TRBD1 for D (5 bases). This CDR3 has 15 amino acids. V shed 3 bases and J shed 5 bases, with 16 bases lying between them. Germline CDR1 is LGHDT and CDR2 is YNNKEL (reference sequence). CDR3 sequence reads: CASSHRPRGRETQYF. The CDR3 nucleotides are TGTGCCAGCAGCCACCGGCCAAGGGGCCGGGAGACCCAGTACTTC.

J is TRBJ2-7 and V is TRBV7-2, with D tentatively TRBD2 (5 bases). V lost 0 bases and J 2 bases, leaving 5 bases between the germline ends. CDR1 is SGHTA and CDR2 is FQGNSA in the germline V gene. This CDR3 comprises 13 residues. The CDR3 loop reads CASSLAEAYEQYF. The DNA for the CDR3 is TGTGCCAGCAGCTTAGCGGAGGCCTACGAGCAGTACTTC.

This clonotype was detected many times. This chain joins TRBV11-2 and TRBJ2-5, with 14 bases identical to TRBD2. CDR1 SGHAT and CDR2 FQNNGV come from the germline V gene. After removal of 4 bases from V and 2 bases from J, the junction contained 9 bases not matched to a gene. This CDR3 has 18 residues. The CDR3 coding sequence is TGTGCCAGCAGCTCCGCATTGGGACTAGCGGGAGATCAAGAGACCCAGTACTTC. Its protein is CASSSALGLAGDQETQYF. Variable domain in full (rest from reference TRBV11-2 and TRBJ2-5): EAGVAQSPRYKIIEKRQSVAFWCNPISGHATLYWYQQILGQGPKLLIQFQNNGVVDDSQLPKDRFSAERLKGVDSTLKIQPAKLEDSAVYLCASSSALGLAGDQETQYFGPGTRLLVL.

The table lists this clonotype with many counts. The rearrangement links TRBV4-3 to TRBJ2-7, with 10 bases identical to TRBD2. Germline V CDR1 and CDR2: LGHNA, YSLEER. The length of the CDR3 is 16 residues. With 1 base clipped from V and 6 bases from J, the junction kept 9 bases outside the gene matches. The CDR3 here is CASSQGPLAGVVEQYF. CDR3 coding DNA: TGCGCCAGCAGCCAAGGACCGCTAGCGGGAGTGGTCGAGCAGTACTTC.